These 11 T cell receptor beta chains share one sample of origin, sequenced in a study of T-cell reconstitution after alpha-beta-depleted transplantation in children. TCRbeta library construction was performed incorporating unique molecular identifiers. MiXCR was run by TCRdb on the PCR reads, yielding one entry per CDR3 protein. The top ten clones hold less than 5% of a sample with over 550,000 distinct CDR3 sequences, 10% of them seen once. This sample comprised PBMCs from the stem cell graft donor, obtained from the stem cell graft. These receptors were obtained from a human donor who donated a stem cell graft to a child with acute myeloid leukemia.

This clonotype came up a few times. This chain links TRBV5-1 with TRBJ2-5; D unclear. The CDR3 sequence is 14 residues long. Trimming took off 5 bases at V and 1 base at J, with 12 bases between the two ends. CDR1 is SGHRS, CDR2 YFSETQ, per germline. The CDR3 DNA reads TGCGCCAGCAGTTACACCTGGGGCCAAGAGACCCAGTACTTC. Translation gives CASSYTWGQETQYF.

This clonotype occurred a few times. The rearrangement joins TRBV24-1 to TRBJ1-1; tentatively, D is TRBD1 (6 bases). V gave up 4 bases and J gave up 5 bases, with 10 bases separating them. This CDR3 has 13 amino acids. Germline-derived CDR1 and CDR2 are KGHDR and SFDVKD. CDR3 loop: CATSDPGVTEAFF. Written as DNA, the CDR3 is TGTGCCACCAGTGACCCAGGGGTTACTGAAGCTTTCTTT.

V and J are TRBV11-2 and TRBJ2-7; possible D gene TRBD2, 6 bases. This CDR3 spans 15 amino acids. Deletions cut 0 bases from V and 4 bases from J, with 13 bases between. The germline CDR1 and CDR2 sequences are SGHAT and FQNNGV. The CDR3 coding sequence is TGTGCCAGCAGCTTAGAAGCCGGGAGCTTATACGAGCAGTACTTC. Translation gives CASSLEAGSLYEQYF.

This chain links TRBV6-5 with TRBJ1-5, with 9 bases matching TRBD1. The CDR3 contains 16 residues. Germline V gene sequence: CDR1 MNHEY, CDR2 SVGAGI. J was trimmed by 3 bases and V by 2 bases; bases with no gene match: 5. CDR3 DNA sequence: TGTGCCAGCAGTTACGGCCGGGACAGGGTCAATCAGCCCCAGCATTTT. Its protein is CASSYGRDRVNQPQHF.

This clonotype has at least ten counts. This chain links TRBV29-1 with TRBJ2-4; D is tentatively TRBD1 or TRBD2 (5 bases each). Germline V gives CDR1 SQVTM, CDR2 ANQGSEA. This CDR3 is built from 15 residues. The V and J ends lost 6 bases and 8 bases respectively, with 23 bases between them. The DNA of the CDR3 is TGCAGCGTCCAAATCCCGGGACCGAGGGCGGACATTCAGTACTTC. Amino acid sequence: CSVQIPGPRADIQYF.

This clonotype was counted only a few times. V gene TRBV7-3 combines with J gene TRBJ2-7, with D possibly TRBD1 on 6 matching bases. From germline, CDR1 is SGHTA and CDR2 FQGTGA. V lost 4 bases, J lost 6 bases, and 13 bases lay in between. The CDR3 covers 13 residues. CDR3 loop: CASSYTQGSEQYF. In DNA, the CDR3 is TGTGCCAGCAGCTATACACAGGGCTCCGAGCAGTACTTC. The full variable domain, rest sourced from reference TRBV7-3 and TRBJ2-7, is GAGVSQTPSNKVTEKGKYVELRCDPISGHTALYWYRQSLGQGPEFLIYFQGTGAADDSGLPNDRFFAVRPEGSVSTLKIQRTERGDSAVYLCASSYTQGSEQYFGPGTRLTVT.

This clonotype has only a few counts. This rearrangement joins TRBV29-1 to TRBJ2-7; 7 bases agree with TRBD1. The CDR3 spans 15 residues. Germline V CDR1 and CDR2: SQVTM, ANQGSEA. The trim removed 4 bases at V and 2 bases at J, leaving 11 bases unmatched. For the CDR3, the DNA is TGCAGCGTTGGGAATGGGACAGTTCGTACCTACGAGCAGTACTTC. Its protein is CSVGNGTVRTYEQYF.

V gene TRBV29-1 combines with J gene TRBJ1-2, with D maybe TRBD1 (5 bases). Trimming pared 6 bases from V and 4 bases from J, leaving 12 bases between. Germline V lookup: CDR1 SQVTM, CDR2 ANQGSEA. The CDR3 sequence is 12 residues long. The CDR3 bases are TGCAGCGTCCTGACAGTAGCCTATGGCTACACCTTC. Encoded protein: CSVLTVAYGYTF.

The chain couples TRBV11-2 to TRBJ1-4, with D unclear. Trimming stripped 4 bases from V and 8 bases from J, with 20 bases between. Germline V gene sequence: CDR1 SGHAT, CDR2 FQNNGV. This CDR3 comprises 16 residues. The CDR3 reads CASSSYPGVRSEKLFF. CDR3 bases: TGTGCCAGCAGCTCATACCCGGGAGTCCGAAGCGAAAAACTGTTTTTT.

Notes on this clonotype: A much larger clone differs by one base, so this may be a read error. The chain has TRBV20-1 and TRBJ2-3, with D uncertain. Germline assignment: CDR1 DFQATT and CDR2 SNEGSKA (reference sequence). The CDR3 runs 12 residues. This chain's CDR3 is CTAPQLTDTQYF. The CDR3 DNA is TGCACTGCCCCCCAACTGACAGATACGCAGTATTTT.

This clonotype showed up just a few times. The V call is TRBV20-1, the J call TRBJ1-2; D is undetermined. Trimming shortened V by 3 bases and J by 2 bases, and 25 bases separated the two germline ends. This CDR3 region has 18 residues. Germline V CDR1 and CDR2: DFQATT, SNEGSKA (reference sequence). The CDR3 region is CSASAHGTPPIRNYGYTF. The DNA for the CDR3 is TGCAGTGCTAGCGCCCATGGCACTCCCCCTATAAGGAACTATGGCTACACCTTC.